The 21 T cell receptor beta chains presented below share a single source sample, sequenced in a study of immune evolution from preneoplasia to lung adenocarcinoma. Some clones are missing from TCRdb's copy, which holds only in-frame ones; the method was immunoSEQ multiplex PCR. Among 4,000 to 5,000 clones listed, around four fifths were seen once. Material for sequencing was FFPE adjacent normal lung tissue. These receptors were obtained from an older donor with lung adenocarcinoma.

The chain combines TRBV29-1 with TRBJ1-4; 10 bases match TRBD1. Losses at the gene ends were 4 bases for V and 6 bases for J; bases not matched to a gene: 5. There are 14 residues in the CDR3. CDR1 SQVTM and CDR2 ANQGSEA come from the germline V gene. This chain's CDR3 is CSVATGGDYEKLFF. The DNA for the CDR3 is TGCAGCGTTGCGACAGGGGGCGATTATGAAAAACTGTTTTTT.

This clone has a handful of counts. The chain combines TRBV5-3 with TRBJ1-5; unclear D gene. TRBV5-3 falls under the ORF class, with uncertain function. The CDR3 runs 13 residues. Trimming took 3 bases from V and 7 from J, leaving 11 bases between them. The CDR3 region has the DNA TGTGCCAGAAGCTACAAGAGGGTACAGCCCCAGCATTTT. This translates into CARSYKRVQPQHF.

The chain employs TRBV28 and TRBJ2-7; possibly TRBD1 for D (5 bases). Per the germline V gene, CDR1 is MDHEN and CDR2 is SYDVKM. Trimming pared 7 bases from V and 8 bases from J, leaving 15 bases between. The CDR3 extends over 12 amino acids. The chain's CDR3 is CASTPPRGKQYF. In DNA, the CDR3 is TGTGCCAGCACCCCTCCAAGGGGTAAGCAGTACTTC.

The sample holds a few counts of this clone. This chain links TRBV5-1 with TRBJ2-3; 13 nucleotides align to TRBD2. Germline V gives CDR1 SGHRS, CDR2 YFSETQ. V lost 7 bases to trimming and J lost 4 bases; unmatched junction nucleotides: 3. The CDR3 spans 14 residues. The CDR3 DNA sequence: TGCGCCAGCCGGACTAGCGGGAGTGCAGATACGCAGTATTTT. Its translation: CASRTSGSADTQYF.

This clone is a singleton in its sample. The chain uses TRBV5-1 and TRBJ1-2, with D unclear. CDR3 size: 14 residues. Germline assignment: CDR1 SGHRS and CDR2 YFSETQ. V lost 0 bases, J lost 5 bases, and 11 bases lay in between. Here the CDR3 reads CASSLDLGDYGYTF. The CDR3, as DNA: TGCGCCAGCAGCTTGGATCTGGGTGATTATGGCTACACCTTC.

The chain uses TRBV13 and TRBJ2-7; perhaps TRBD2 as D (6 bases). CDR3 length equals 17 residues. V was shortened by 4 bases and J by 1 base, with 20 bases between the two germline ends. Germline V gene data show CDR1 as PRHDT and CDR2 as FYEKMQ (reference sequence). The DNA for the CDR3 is TGTGCCAGCAGCTCCCGTGAACGGGAGCGGTTTTCCTACGAGCAGTACTTC. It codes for CASSSRERERFSYEQYF.

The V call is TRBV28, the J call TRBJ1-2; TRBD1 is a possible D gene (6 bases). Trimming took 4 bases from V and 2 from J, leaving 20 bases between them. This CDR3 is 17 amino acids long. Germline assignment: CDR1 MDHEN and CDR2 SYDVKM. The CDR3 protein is CASSSRREGVRNYGYTF. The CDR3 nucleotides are TGTGCCAGCAGTTCGAGGCGGGAGGGGGTGAGGAACTATGGCTACACCTTC.

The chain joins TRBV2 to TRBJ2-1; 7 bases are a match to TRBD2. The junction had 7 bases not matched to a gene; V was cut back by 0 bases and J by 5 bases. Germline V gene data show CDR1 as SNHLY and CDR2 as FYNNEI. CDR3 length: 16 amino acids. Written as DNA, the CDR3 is TGTGCCAGCAGTGAAGCTATTCTGCGGGGGAACAATGAGCAGTTCTTC. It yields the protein CASSEAILRGNNEQFF.

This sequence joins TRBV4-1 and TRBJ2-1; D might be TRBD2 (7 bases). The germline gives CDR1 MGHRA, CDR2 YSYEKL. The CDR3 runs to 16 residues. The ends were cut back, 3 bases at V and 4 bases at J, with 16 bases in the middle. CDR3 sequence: CASSHGAGADYNEQFF. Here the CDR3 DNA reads TGCGCCAGCAGCCATGGGGCGGGGGCGGATTACAATGAGCAGTTCTTC.

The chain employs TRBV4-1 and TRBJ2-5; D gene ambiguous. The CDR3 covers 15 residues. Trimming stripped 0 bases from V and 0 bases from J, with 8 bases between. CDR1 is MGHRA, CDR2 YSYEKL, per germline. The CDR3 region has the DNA TGCGCCAGCAGCCAAGATCCAGAGGACCAAGAGACCCAGTACTTC. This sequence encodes CASSQDPEDQETQYF.

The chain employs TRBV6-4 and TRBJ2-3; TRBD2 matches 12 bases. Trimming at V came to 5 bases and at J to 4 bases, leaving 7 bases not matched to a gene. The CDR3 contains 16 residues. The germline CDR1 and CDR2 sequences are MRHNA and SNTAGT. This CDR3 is CASSPTTSGSSDTQYF. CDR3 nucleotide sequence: TGTGCCAGCAGTCCAACGACTAGCGGGAGTTCAGATACGCAGTATTTT.

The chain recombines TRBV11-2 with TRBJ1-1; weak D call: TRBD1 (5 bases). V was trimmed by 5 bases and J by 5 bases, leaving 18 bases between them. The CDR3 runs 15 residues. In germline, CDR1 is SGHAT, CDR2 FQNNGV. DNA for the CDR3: TGTGCCAGCAGCCTCTCCGGTGCAAGGGGAACTGAAGCTTTCTTT. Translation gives CASSLSGARGTEAFF.

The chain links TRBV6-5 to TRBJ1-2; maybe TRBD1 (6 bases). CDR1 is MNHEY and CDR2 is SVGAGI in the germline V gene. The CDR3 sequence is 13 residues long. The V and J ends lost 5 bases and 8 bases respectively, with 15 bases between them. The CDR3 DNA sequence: TGTGCCAGCAGTACAGGGACTCGGCGCGGCTACACCTTC. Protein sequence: CASSTGTRRGYTF.

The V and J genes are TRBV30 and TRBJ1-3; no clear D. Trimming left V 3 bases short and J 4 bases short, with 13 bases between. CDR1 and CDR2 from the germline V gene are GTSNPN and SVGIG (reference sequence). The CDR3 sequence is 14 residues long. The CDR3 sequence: CAWRKDRSGNTIYF. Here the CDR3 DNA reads TGTGCCTGGAGAAAGGACCGGAGCGGAAACACCATATATTTT.

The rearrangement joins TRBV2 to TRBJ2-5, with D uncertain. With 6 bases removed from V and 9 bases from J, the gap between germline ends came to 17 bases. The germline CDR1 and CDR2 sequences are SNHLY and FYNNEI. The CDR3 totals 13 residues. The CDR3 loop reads CASSQKMGQSQYF. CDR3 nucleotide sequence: TGTGCCAGCAGCCAGAAAATGGGTCAGTCCCAGTACTTC.

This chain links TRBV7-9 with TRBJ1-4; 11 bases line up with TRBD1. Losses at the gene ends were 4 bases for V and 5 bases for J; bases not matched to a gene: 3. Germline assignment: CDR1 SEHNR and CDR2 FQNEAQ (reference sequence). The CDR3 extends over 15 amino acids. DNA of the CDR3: TGTGCCAGCAGCTCGGGGACAGGGGGGAATGAAAAACTGTTTTTT. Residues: CASSSGTGGNEKLFF.

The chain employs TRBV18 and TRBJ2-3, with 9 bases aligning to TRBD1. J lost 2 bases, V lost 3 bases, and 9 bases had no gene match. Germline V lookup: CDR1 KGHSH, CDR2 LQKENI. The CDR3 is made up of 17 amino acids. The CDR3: CASSPPSGQGATDTQYF. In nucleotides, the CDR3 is TGTGCCAGCTCACCGCCCTCGGGACAGGGAGCCACAGATACGCAGTATTTT.

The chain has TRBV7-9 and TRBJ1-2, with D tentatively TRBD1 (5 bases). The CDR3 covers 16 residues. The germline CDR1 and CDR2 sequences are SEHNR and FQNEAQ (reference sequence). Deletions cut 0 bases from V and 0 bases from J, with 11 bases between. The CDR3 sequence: CASSLARETANYGYTF. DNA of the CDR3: TGTGCCAGCAGCTTAGCGCGGGAGACAGCTAACTATGGCTACACCTTC.

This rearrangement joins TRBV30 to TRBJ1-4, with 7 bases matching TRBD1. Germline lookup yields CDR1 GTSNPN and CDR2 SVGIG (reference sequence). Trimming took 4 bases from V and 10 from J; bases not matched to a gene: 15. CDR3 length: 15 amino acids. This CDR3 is CAWTSRGGNSGKLFF. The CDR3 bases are TGTGCCTGGACCTCCAGGGGGGGGAATTCCGGAAAACTGTTTTTT.

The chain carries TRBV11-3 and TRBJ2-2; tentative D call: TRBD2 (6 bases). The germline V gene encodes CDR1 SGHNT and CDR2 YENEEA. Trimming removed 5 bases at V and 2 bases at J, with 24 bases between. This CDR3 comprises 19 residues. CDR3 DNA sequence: TGTGCCAGCAGCCACACTTCTGGCCCCGGGACTTATAACACCGGGGAGCTGTTTTTT. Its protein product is CASSHTSGPGTYNTGELFF.

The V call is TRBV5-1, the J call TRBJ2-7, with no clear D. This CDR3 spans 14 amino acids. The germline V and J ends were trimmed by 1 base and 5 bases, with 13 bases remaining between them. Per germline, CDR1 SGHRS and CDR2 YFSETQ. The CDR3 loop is CASSLNPGRDEQYF. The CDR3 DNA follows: TGCGCCAGCAGCTTGAACCCGGGCCGGGACGAGCAGTACTTC.